The sequence of this TCR beta chain was determined in a study of cytomegalovirus exposure and HLA in healthy donors. Study-level background: When 300 to 500 donors were genotyped, approximately 81% of them were found to fall in the Caucasian-associated ancestry cluster. Points from the study as a whole: Later on, a genetic analysis was performed. It linked a missense variant in DCLRE1C with V- and J-gene trimming of TCR beta.

Concerning this clone itself: Its antigen is undetermined.

Trimming took 4 bases from V and 4 from J; bases not matched to a gene: 12. The CDR3 is made up of 18 amino acids. Use of 60 Vbeta and 13 Jbeta primers characterized the PCR. Data came from immunoSEQ multiplex PCR; TCRdb stores just in-frame clones and leaves some out. This sample yields more than 90,000 clones, of which 74% are seen a single time; around 4.9% belongs to the top ten. Sequencing was performed on PBMCs. J is TRBJ1-4 and V is TRBV5-7; 11 bases line up with TRBD1. TRBV5-7 is annotated as an ORF whose role is uncertain. The source of this sequence is a man between 25 and 39 years old in good health and CMV-seropositive. The CDR3 reads CASSGDRGTLRGNEKLFF. The DNA of the CDR3 is TGTGCCAGCAGCGGGGACAGGGGGACCCTCAGGGGTAATGAAAAACTGTTTTTT.